This T cell receptor (beta chain) was recorded in a study of shared clonotypes between healthy human individuals. TCRdb's copy holds only in-frame clones and misses some; the assay was immunoSEQ multiplex PCR. The sample holds over a million clones, roughly 96% seen once. Study outcomes and limitations: A handful of donors shared around 5% of their naive CD4 clonotypes.

Concerning this clone itself: The antigen is undetermined.

CDR3 length: 17 residues. CDR1 is SGHTA, CDR2 FQGNSA, per germline. The V and J ends lost 1 base and 5 bases, in that order; junction bases with no gene match: 9. The genes are TRBV7-2 and TRBJ2-1, with 9 nucleotides matching TRBD2. This TCR was recovered from a man under 40 in good health. Sequences were obtained from naive CD4+ T cells sorted from blood. Subset reported: CD45RA+ positively selected. The DNA for the CDR3 is TGTGCCAGCAGCTTAGTACAGGGGATAGCGGGAGACAATGAGCAGTTCTTC. Its translation: CASSLVQGIAGDNEQFF. The full variable domain, with the rest looked up from reference TRBV7-2 and TRBJ2-1, is GAGVSQSPSNKVTEKGKDVELRCDPISGHTALYWYRQSLGQGLEFLIYFQGNSAPDKSGLPSDRFSAERTGGSVSTLTIQRTQQEDSAVYLCASSLVQGIAGDNEQFFGPGTRLTVL.